What follows describes a single T cell receptor (beta chain). Generated by immunoSEQ multiplex PCR, the TCRdb table keeps only in-frame clones and is missing some. This table has more than 85,000 clones, about nine tenths appearing once. The data were taken from a study of PD-L1 blockade in urothelial cancer. Time point defined: pretreatment peripheral blood. V lost 4 bases to trimming and J lost 4 bases; unmatched junction nucleotides: 4. CDR3 length equals 14 residues. The germline gives CDR1 SGHRS, CDR2 YFSETQ. This sequence joins TRBV5-1 and TRBJ2-7; 11 nucleotides align to TRBD1. Sequenced here: PBMCs, sampled around atezolizumab (anti-PD-L1) treatment. The TCR was taken from a man in his 60s with urothelial cancer. In DNA form, the CDR3 reads TGCGCCAGCAGCCCCGGACAGGGGGCTTACGAGCAGTACTTC. It codes for CASSPGQGAYEQYF.